This T cell receptor (beta chain) was identified during a study of CD8 T cells in ankylosing spondylitis. Whole-study findings and limits: Eight highly homologous variants formed a TCR beta motif that appeared characteristic of ankylosing spondylitis blood. Disease-linked clones reportedly concentrated significantly in matched ankylosing spondylitis synovial fluid.

A quantitative 5'-RACE method, one with molecular barcodes, was used to make TCR beta libraries. TCRdb passed the 5' RACE reads through MiXCR, listing each CDR3 protein once. Here the sample spans around 25,000 distinct CDR3 sequences, less than 3% being singletons. This clonotype was recorded many times. Its antigen is as yet unknown. Sequenced: blood, either unsorted or a sorted T cell fraction (not recorded which). This TCR was recovered from a female donor with ankylosing spondylitis or in good health (not recorded which).

The CDR3 bases are TGTGCCAGCAGCGTAGCCCCAGCGGGGCTAAGCTCCTACAATGAGCAGTTCTTC. Its protein is CASSVAPAGLSSYNEQFF. The chain carries TRBV9 and TRBJ2-1, with 7 bases identical to TRBD2. Germline CDR1 and CDR2: SGDLS and YYNGEE. J lost 0 bases, V lost 0 bases, and 9 bases had no gene match. The CDR3 has 18 amino acids.